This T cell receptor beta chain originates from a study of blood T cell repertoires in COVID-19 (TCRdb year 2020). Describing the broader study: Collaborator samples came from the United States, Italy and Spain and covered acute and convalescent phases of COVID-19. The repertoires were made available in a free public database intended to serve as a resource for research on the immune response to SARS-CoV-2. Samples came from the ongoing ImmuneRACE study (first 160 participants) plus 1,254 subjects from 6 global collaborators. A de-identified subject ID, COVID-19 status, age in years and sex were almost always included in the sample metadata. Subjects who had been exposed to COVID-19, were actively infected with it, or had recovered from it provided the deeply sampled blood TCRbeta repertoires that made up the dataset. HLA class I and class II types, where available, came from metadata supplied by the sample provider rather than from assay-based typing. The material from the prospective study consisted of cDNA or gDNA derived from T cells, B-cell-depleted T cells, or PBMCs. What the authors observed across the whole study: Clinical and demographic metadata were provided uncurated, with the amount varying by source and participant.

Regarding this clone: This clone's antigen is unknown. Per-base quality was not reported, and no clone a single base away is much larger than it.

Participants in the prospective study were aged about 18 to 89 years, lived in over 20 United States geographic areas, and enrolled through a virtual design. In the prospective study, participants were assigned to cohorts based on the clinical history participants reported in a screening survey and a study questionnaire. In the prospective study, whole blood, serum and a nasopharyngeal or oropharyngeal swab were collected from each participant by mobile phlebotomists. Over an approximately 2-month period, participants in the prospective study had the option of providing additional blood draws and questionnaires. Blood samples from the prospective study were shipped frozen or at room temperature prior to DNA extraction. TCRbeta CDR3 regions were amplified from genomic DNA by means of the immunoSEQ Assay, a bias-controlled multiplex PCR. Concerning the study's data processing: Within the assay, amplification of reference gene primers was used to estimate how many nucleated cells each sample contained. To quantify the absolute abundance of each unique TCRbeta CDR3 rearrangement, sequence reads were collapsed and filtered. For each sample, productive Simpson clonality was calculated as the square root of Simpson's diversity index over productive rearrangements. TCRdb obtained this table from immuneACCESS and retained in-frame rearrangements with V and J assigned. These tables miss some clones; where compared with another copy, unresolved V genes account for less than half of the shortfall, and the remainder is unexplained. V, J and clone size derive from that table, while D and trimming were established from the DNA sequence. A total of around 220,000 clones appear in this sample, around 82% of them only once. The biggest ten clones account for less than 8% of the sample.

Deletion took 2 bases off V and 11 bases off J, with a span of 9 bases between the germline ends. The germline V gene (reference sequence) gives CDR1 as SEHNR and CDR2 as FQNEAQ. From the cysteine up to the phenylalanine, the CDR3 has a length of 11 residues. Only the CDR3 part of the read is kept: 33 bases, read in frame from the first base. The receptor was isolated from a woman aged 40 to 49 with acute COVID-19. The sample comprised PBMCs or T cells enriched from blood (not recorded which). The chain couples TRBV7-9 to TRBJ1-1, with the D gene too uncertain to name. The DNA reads TGTGCCAGCAGCTTACAATATGAGGCTTTCTTT. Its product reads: CASSLQYEAFF.